This T cell receptor (beta chain) is from a study of glioma-infiltrating T cells after dendritic cell vaccination. The PCR used 60 V beta and 13 J beta primers. This table comes from immunoSEQ multiplex PCR, and its TCRdb copy is limited to in-frame clones, with some not included. The sample lists 40,000 or so clones, almost 85% seen once, with 7.8% in the top ten. The table lists this clone with a few counts. The antigen remains undetermined. This CDR3 is also generated by other DNA sequences in the sample. The CDR3 covers 14 residues. In germline, CDR1 is MNHEY, CDR2 SMNVEV (reference sequence). The ends were cut back, 0 bases at V and 4 bases at J, with 8 bases in the middle. The study, taken as a whole, reports: Higher pretreatment TIL content predicted longer progression-free time and survival.

No glioblastoma patient carried an isocitrate dehydrogenase mutation. This receptor was obtained from a human donor with glioblastoma. The sample in question was blood, obtained before dendritic cell vaccination. This chain uses TRBV27 with TRBJ2-3; weak D call: TRBD2 (5 bases). The CDR3 DNA reads TGTGCCAGCAGTTTATCCAGGACTGCAGATACGCAGTATTTT. Its protein is CASSLSRTADTQYF.